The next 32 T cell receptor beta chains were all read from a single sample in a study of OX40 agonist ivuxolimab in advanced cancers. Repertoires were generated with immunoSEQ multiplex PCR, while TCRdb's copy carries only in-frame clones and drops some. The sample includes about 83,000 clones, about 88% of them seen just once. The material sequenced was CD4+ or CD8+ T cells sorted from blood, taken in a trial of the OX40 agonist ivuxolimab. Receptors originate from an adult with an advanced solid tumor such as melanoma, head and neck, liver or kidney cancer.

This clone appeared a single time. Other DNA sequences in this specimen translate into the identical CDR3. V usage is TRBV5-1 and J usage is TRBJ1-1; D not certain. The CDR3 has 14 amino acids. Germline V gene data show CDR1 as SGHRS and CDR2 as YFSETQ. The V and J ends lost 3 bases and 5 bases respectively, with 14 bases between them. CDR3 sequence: CASSYRDRGTEAFF. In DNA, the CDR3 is TGCGCCAGCAGCTACCGGGATCGGGGAACTGAAGCTTTCTTT.

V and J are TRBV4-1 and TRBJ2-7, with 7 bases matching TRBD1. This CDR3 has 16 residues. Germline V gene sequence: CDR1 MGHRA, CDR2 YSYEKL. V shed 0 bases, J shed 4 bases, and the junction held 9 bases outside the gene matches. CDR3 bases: TGCGCCAGCAGCCAAGACTACGGGACAGCACCTTACGAGCAGTACTTC. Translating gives CASSQDYGTAPYEQYF.

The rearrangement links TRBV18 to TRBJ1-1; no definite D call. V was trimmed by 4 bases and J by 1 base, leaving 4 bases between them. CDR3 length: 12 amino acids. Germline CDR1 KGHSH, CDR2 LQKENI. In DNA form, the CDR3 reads TGTGCCAGCTCACTGGCGAACACTGAAGCTTTCTTT. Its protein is CASSLANTEAFF. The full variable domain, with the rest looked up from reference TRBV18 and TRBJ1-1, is NAGVMQNPRHLVRRRGQEARLRCSPMKGHSHVYWYRQLPEEGLKFMVYLQKENIIDESGMPKERFSAEFPKEGPSILRIQQVVRGDSAAYFCASSLANTEAFFGQGTRLTVV.

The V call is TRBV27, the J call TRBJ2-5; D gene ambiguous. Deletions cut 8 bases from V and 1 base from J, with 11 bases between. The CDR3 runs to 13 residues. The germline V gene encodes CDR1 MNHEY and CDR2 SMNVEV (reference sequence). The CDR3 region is CASHSSGQETQYF. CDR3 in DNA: TGTGCCAGCCATTCGTCGGGCCAAGAGACCCAGTACTTC.

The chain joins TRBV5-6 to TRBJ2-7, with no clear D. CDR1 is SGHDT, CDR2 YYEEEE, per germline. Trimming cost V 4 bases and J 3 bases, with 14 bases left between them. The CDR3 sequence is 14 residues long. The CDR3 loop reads CASSPTHYIYEQYF. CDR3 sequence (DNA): TGTGCCAGCAGCCCCACTCATTATATCTACGAGCAGTACTTC. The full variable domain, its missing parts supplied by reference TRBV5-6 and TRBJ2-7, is DAGVTQSPTHLIKTRGQQVTLRCSPKSGHDTVSWYQQALGQGPQFIFQYYEEEERQRGNFPDRFSGHQFPNYSSELNVNALLLGDSALYLCASSPTHYIYEQYFGPGTRLTVT.

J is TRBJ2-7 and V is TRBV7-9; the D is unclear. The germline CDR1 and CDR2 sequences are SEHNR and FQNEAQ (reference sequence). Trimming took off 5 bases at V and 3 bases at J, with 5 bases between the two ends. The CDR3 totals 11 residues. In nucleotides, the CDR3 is TGTGCCAGCAGCACCCTCTACGAGCAGTACTTC. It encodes CASSTLYEQYF.

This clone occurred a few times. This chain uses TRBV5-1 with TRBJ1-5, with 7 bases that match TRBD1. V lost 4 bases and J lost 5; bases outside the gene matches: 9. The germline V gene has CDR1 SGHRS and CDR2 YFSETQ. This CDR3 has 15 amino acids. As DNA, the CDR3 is TGCGCCAGCAGCCCGTCGGACAGGAACCATCAGCCCCAGCATTTT. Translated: CASSPSDRNHQPQHF.

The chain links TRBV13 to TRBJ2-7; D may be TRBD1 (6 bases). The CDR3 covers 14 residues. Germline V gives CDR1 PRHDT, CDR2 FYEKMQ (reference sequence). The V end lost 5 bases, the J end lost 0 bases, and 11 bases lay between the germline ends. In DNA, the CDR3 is TGTGCCAGCAGCCTTCAGGGGAGCTCCTACGAGCAGTACTTC. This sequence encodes CASSLQGSSYEQYF.

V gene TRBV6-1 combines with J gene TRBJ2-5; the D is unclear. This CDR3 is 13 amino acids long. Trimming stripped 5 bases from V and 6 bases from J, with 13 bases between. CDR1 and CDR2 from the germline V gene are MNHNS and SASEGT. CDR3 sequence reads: CASSTPQEKTQYF. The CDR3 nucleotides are TGTGCCAGCAGTACCCCTCAGGAGAAGACCCAGTACTTC.

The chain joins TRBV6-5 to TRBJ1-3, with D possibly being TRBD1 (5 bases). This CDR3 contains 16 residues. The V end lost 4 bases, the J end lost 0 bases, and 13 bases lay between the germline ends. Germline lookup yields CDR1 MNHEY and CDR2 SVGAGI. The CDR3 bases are TGTGCCAGCAGTTGGGGACGGGACTTCTCTGGAAACACCATATATTTT. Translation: CASSWGRDFSGNTIYF.

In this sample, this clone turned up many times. CDR3 nucleotide sequence: TGTGCCAGCAGCGTCTTTTCAGTGGATTACGAGCAGTACTTC. Its translation: CASSVFSVDYEQYF. This chain links TRBV5-5 with TRBJ2-7; D is uncertain. V lost 4 bases and J lost 4, with 15 bases in between. CDR1 SGHKS and CDR2 YYEKEE come from the germline V gene (reference sequence). The CDR3 covers 14 residues. Combining the CDR3 with reference TRBV5-5 and TRBJ2-7 gives the whole variable domain DAGVTQSPTHLIKTRGQQVTLRCSPISGHKSVSWYQQVLGQGPQFIFQYYEKEERGRGNFPDRFSARQFPNYSSELNVNALLLGDSALYLCASSVFSVDYEQYFGPGTRLTVT.

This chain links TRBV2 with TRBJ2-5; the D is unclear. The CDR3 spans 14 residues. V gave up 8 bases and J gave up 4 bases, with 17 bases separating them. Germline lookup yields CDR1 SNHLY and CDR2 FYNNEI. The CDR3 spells CASSWARRGETQYF. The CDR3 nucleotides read TGTGCCAGCTCCTGGGCCCGGCGAGGAGAGACCCAGTACTTC.

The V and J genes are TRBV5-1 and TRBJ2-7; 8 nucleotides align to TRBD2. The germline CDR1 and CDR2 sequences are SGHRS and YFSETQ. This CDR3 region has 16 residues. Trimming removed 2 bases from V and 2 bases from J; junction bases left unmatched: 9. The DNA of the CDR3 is TGCGCCAGCAGCTTAGGAGCGGGAGATAAGCCCTACGAGCAGTACTTC. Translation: CASSLGAGDKPYEQYF.

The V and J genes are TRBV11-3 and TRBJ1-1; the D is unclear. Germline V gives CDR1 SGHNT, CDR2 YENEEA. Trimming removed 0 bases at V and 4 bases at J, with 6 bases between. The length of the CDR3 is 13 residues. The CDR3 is CASSLDPITEAFF. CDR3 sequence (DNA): TGTGCCAGCAGCTTAGATCCGATCACTGAAGCTTTCTTT. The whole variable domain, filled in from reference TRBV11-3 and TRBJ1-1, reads EAGVVQSPRYKIIEKKQPVAFWCNPISGHNTLYWYLQNLGQGPELLIRYENEEAVDDSQLPKDRFSAERLKGVDSTLKIQPAELGDSAVYLCASSLDPITEAFFGQGTRLTVV.

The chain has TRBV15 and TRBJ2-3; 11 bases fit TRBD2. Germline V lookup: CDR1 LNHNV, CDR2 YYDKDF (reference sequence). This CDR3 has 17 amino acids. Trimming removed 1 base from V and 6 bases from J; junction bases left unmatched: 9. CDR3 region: CATSRGTGTSGPDTQYF. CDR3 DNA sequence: TGTGCCACCAGCAGAGGGACAGGGACTAGCGGCCCGGATACGCAGTATTTT.

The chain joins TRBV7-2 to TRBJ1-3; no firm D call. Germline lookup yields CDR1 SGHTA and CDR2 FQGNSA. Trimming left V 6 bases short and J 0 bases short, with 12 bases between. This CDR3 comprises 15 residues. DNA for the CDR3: TGTGCCAGCAGTTTCGACACCGGCTCTGGAAACACCATATATTTT. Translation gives CASSFDTGSGNTIYF.

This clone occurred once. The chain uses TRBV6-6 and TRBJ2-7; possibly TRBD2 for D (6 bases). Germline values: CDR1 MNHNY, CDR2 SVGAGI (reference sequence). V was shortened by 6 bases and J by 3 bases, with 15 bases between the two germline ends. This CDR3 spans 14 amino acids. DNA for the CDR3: TGTGCCAGCAGACCCGGAGAGCGGGTCTACGAGCAGTACTTC. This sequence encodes CASRPGERVYEQYF.

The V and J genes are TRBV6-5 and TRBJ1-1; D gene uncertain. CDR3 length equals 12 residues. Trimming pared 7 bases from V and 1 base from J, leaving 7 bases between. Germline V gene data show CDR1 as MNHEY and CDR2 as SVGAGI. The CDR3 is CASNLANTEAFF. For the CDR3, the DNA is TGTGCCAGCAACTTGGCGAACACTGAAGCTTTCTTT.

The CDR3 spells CASSYPGQRNTEAFF. In DNA, the CDR3 is TGTGCCAGCAGCTATCCGGGACAGAGGAACACTGAAGCTTTCTTT. The chain uses TRBV5-6 and TRBJ1-1, with 7 bases that match TRBD1. Germline loops: CDR1 SGHDT, CDR2 YYEEEE. The CDR3 loop spans 15 amino acids. V trimming: 3 bases; J trimming: 1 base; junction bases outside the gene matches: 6.

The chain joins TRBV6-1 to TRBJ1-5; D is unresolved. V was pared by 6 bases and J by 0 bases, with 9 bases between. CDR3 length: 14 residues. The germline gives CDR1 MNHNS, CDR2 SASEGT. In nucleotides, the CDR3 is TGTGCCAGCAGGCTATCTAATAGCAATCAGCCCCAGCATTTT. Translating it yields CASRLSNSNQPQHF.

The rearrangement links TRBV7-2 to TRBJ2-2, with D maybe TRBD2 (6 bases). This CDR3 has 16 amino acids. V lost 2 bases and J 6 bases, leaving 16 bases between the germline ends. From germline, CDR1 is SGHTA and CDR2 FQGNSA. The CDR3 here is CASSLSGGLISGELFF. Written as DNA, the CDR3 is TGTGCCAGCAGCTTATCCGGGGGATTAATCTCCGGGGAGCTGTTTTTT.

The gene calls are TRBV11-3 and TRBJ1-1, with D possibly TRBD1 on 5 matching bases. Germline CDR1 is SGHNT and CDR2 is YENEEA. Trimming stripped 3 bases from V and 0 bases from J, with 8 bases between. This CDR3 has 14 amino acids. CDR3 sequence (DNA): TGTGCCAGCAGCTTGGACACGTTGAACACTGAAGCTTTCTTT. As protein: CASSLDTLNTEAFF.

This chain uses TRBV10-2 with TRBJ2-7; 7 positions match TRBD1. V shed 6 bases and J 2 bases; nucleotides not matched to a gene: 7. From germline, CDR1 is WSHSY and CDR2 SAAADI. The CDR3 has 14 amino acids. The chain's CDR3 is CASSSLRGPYEQYF. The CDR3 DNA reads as TGCGCCAGCAGCTCTCTGAGGGGGCCCTACGAGCAGTACTTC.

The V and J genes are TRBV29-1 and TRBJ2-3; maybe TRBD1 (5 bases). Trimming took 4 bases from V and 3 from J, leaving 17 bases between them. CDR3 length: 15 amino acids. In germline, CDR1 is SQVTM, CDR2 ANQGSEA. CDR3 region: CSVATFPRQTDTQYF. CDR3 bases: TGCAGCGTTGCGACCTTCCCGAGACAGACAGATACGCAGTATTTT.

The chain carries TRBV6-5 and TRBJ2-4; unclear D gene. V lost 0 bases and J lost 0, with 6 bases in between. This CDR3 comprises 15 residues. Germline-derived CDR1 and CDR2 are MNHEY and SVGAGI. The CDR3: CASSYSSLAKNIQYF. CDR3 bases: TGTGCCAGCAGTTACTCTTCTCTAGCCAAAAACATTCAGTACTTC.

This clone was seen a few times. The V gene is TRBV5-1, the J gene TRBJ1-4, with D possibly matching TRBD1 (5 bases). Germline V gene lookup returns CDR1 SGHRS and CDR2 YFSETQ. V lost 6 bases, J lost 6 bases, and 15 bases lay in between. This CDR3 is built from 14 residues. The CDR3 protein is CASKQGSTDEKLFF. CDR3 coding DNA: TGCGCCAGCAAGCAGGGTTCGACCGATGAAAAACTGTTTTTT.

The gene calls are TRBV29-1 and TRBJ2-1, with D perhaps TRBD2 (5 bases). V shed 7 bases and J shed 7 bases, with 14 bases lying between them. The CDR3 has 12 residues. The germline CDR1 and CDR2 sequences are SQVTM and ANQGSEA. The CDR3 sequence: CSAGGRTNEQFF. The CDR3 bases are TGCAGCGCCGGAGGACGGACTAATGAGCAGTTCTTC.

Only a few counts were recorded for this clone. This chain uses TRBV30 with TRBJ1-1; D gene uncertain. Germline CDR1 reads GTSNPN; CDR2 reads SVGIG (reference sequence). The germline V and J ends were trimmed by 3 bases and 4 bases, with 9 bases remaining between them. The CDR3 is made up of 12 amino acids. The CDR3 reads CAWRELGTEAFF. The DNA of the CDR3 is TGTGCCTGGAGGGAACTGGGCACTGAAGCTTTCTTT. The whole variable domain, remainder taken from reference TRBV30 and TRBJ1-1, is SQTIHQWPATLVQPVGSPLSLECTVEGTSNPNLYWYRQAAGRGLQLLFYSVGIGQISSEVPQNLSASRPQDRQFILSSKKLLLSDSGFYLCAWRELGTEAFFGQGTRLTVV.

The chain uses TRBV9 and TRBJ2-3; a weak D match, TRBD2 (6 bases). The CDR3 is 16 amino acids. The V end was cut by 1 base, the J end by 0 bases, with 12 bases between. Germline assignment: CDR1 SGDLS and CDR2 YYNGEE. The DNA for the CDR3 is TGTGCCAGCAGCGTATTCGGGAGCGGTAGCACAGATACGCAGTATTTT. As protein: CASSVFGSGSTDTQYF.

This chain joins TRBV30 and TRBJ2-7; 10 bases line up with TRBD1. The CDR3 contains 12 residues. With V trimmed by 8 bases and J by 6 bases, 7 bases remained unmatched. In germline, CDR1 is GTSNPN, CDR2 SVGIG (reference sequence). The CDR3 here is CAGRRDRGEQYF. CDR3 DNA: TGTGCCGGTCGCAGGGACAGGGGCGAGCAGTACTTC.

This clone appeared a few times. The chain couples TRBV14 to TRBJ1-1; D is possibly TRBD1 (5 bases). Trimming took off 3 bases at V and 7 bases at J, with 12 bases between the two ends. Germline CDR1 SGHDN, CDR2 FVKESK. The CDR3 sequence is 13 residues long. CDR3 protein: CASSHVMGLEAFF. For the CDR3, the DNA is TGTGCCAGCAGCCATGTAATGGGACTTGAAGCTTTCTTT.

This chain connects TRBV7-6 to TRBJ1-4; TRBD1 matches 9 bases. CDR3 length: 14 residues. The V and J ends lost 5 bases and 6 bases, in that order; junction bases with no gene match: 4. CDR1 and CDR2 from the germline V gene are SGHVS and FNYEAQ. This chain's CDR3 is CASSLGQGYEKLFF. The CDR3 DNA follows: TGTGCCAGCAGCCTGGGACAGGGCTATGAAAAACTGTTTTTT.